This T cell receptor (beta chain) was observed in a study of T cell responses to AZD1222 COVID-19 vaccine. With V trimmed by 0 bases and J by 0 bases, 6 bases remained unmatched. This CDR3 contains 18 residues. Germline V gives CDR1 SGHRS, CDR2 YFSETQ. TCRdb's copy holds only in-frame clones and misses some; the assay was immunoSEQ multiplex PCR. This table has about 200,000 clones, about 94% appearing once. This clone was observed a single time. The material was peripheral blood, obtained 28 days after the second AZD1222 dose. V is TRBV5-1 and J is TRBJ1-6, with 7 bases that match TRBD1. The receptor comes from an adult who received the AZD1222 COVID-19 vaccine. The CDR3 spells CASSLGQGSSSYNSPLHF. DNA of the CDR3: TGCGCCAGCAGCTTGGGACAGGGATCGAGCTCCTATAATTCACCCCTCCACTTT.